This T cell receptor beta chain was captured in a study of vaccination and CD4 T cells after COVID-19. Of note for this clonotype: Antigen: not known.

Germline-derived CDR1 and CDR2 are WSHSY and SAAADI. The CDR3 is 15 residues long. The V end lost 6 bases, the J end lost 6 bases, and 18 bases lay between the germline ends. The Oncomine TCR Beta short-read assay was what sequenced the DNA obtained from cultured CD4+ T cells. Via MiXCR, TCRdb re-called the PCR reads, giving one row per CDR3 protein. There are 15,000 to 17,000 distinct CDR3 sequences in the sample; around 40% occur only once, and around 6% lies in the top ten. Treatment denoted: roughly 11-day PBMC culture with coronavirus spike peptide pools or control peptides (ViraFEST assay). This chain connects TRBV10-2 to TRBJ2-1; tentatively, D is TRBD2 (5 bases). Source: CD4+ T cells from blood, cultured in vitro, taken before SARS-CoV-2 vaccination. This TCR was sampled from a human donor who had recovered from COVID-19. This CDR3 reads CASRGWELSVNEQFF. The CDR3 DNA reads TGCGCCAGCAGGGGTTGGGAGCTGAGTGTCAATGAGCAGTTCTTC.